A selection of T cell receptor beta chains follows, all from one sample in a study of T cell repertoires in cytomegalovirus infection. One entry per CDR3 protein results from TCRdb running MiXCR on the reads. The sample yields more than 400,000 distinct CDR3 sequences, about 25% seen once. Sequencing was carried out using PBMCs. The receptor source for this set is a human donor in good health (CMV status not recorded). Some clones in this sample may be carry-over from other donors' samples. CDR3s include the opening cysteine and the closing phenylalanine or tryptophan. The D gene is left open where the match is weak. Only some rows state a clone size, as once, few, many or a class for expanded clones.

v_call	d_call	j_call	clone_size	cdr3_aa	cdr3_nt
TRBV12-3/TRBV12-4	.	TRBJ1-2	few	CASSPGHDETF	TGTGCCAGCAGTCCCGGACATGATGAAACCTTC
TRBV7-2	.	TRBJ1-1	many	CASSLTDMGAFF	TGTGCCAGCAGCTTAACCGACATGGGAGCTTTCTTT
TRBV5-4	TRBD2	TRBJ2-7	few	CASSLEVAGRQGQYF	TGTGCCAGCAGCTTGGAGGTAGCGGGACGGCAGGGGCAGTACTTC
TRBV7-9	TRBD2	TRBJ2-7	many	CASATPRLAGSYEQYF	TGTGCCAGCGCAACCCCACGACTAGCGGGATCCTACGAGCAGTACTTC
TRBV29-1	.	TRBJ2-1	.	CSVEEGAGRGEQFF	TGCAGCGTTGAGGAGGGGGCGGGAAGGGGTGAGCAGTTCTTC
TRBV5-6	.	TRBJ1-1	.	CASSVTGRGTEAFF	TGTGCCAGCAGCGTGACAGGCCGGGGCACTGAAGCTTTCTTT
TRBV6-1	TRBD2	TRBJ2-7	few	CASSIAGPPEQYF	TGTGCCAGCAGTATAGCGGGACCTCCCGAGCAGTACTTC
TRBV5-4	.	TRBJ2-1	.	CASSLDTGIYNEQFF	TGTGCCAGCAGCTTGGATACAGGAATCTACAATGAGCAGTTCTTC
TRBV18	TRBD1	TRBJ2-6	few	CASSYNRGLSSGANVLTF	TGTGCCAGCTCGTATAACAGGGGGCTGAGCTCTGGGGCCAACGTCCTGACTTTC
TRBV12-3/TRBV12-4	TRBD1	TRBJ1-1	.	CASRGTDIMNTEAFF	TGTGCCAGCAGGGGGACAGATATTATGAACACTGAAGCTTTCTTT
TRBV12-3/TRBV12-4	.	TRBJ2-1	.	CASLDSALYNEQFF	TGTGCCAGCCTGGACAGTGCTCTTTACAATGAGCAGTTCTTC
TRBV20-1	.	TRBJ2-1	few	CSAGRENNRNEQFF	TGCAGTGCAGGCCGGGAGAACAATCGGAATGAGCAGTTCTTC
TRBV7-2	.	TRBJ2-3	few	CASSTAPLGGGPDTQYF	TGTGCCAGCAGCACCGCCCCACTAGGGGGTGGGCCAGATACGCAGTATTTT
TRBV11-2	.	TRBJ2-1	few	CASSMIGGANNEQFF	TGTGCCAGCAGTATGATTGGAGGGGCGAACAATGAGCAGTTCTTC
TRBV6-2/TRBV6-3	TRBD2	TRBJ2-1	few	CASTSGRDNEQFF	TGTGCCAGCACTAGCGGGAGGGACAATGAGCAGTTCTTC
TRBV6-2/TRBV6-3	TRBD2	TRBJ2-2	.	CASSKAGLNTGELFF	TGTGCCAGCAGTAAAGCGGGGCTGAACACCGGGGAGCTGTTTTTT